This T cell receptor (beta chain) was captured by sequencing in a study of long-term antiretroviral therapy in people with HIV. Overall study context: There is a gap of about a decade between the earliest samples and the later 2015 immediate-ART recommendation. Study-level points and caveats: Participants lacked recorded data on ART adherence, viral resistance or therapy changes.

CDR1 and CDR2 (germline): MNHEY, SVGAGI. The CDR3 is 14 amino acids. The V and J ends lost 1 base and 5 bases respectively, with 11 bases between them. Researchers secured at least one pre-ART and at least two post-ART PBMC samples from each donor. Version v3.0 of the immunoSEQ assay was performed at survey level. Here immunoSEQ multiplex PCR was the method, and the copy in TCRdb shows in-frame clones only, minus some. The data hold tens of thousands of clones, with about 90% observed a single time. On this clone itself: What it binds is not known.

The origin of this receptor is a middle-aged man with HIV. The chain employs TRBV6-5 and TRBJ1-1, with D possibly being TRBD1 (6 bases). This material consisted of unsorted PBMCs, taken 2 years after starting antiretroviral therapy. Here the CDR3 DNA reads TGTGCCAGCAGTTACTGGGAAGGGGGAACTGAAGCTTTCTTT. This gives the protein CASSYWEGGTEAFF.